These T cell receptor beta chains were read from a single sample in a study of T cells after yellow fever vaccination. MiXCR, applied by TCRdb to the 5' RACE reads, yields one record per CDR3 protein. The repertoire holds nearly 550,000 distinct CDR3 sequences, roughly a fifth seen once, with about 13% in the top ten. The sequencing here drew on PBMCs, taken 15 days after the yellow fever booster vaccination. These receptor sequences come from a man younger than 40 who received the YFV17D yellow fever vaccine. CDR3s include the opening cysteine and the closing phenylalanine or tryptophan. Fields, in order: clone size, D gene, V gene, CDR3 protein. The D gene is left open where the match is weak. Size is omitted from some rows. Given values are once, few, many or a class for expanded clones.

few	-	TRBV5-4	CASSLRTTSGGELFF
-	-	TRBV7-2	CASSLMGSEETQYF
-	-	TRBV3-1	CASSQDPSKSTDTQYF
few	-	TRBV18	CASSPQESGQPQHF
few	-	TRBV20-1	CSARDQGGFGTQYF
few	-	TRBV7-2	CASSATARTQYF
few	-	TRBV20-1	CSASPRTIAYNEQFF
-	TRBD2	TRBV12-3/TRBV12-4	CASTWGLAGETQYF
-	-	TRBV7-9	CALLDNYGYTF
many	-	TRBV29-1	CSGLSLGVEAFF
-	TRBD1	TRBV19	CASRDRQGANEQFF
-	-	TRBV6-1	CASSPAKTGANVLTF
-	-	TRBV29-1	CSIGETQYF
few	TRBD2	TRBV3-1	CASSFNLLAGVAYNEQFF
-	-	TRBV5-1	CASSLQQLGNTEAFF
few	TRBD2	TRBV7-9	CASSLAGLAGLSGELFF
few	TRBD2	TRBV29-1	CSVAVRREGTDTQYF
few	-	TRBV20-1	CSARAGGRVRTGELFF
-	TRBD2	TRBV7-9	CASSLGSSGDYEQYF
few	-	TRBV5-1	CASSLGSEDTQYF
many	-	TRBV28	CASSLSDYEQYF
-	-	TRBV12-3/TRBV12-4	CASRPKRAAPYEQYF
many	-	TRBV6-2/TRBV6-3	CASSQRGSGANVLTF
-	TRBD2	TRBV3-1	CASSPTSGSANTQYF
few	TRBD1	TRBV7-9	CASSLARTGASYNEQFF
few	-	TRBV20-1	CSARYSVNTQYF
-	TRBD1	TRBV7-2	CASSLDRASGANVLTF
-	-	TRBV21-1	CASSNRVYEQYF
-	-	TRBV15	CATSRSLERSDYEQYF
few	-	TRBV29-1	CSVSWGSYEQYF
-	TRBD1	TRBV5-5	CASSFFLQGAPGELFF
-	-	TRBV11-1	CASILRRGETQYF
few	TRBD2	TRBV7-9	CAGIAGGTTDTQYF
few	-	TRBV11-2	CASSSPGGRRLTSNTGELFF
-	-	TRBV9	CASSSGREQFF
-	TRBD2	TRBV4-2	CASSQVLAGAYEQYF
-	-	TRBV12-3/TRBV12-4	CASSGTRGSTGYEQYF
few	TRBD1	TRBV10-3	CAISDGQGTPDEQFF
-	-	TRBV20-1	CSARVVPNEKLFF
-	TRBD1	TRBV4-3	CASSQQGAVGETQYF
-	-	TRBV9	CASSTAPGAYEQYF
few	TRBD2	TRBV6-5	CASSYGGLAGEEQFF
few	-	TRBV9	CASSVAGERYEQYF
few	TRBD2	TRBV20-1	CSARGAGVETQYF
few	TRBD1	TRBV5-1	CASSWDPTGTGSYEQYF
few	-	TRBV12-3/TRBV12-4	CATKFEGTDTQYF
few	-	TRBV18	CASSQDQTDTQYF
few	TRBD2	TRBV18	CASTLAGVETQYF
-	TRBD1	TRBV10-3	CACRTGGDQPQHF
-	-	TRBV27	CASSLLGATNEKLFF
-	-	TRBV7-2	CASSYGHNTGELFF
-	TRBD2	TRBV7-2	CASSSGLAGGLEQYF
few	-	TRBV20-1	CSASRAVEQFF
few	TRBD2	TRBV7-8	CASSFRLAGTYEQYF